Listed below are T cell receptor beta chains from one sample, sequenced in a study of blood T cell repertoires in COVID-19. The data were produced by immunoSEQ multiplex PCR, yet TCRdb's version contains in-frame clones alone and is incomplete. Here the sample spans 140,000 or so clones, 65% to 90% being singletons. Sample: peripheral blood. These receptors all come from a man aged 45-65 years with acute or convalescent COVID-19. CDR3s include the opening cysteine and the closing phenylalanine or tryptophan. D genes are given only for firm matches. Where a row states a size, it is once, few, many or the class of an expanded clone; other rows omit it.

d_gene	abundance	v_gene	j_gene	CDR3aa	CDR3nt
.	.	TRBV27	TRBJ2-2	CASSLHRFAGELFF	TGTGCCAGCAGCCTACACAGATTTGCCGGGGAGCTGTTTTTT
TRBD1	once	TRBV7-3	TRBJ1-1	CASSLDRGGTEAFF	TGTGCCAGCAGCTTGGACAGGGGGGGCACTGAAGCTTTCTTT
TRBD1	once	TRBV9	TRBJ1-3	CASSIRGQGNTIYF	TGTGCCAGCAGCATTAGGGGGCAGGGAAACACCATATATTTT
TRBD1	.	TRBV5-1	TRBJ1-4	CASSTSGTVNEKLFF	TGCGCCAGCAGCACCTCCGGGACAGTAAATGAAAAACTGTTTTTT
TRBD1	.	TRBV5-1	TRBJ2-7	CASSYRQGPYEQYF	TGCGCCAGCAGCTACCGACAGGGACCCTACGAGCAGTACTTC
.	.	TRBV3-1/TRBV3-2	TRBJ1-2	CASSHRTGNYGYTF	TGTGCCAGCAGCCACCGAACAGGGAACTATGGCTACACCTTC
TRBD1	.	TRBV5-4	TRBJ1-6	CASSKTGGDSPLHF	TGTGCCAGCAGCAAGACAGGGGGCGATTCACCCCTCCACTTT
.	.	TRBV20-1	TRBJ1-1	CSASPAMNTEAFF	TGCAGTGCTAGTCCCGCGATGAACACTGAAGCTTTCTTT
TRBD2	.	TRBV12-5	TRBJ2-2	CASVGRTSGRGSGELFF	TGTGCTAGTGTTGGGCGGACTAGCGGGAGAGGGAGCGGGGAGCTGTTTTTT
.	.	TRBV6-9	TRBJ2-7	CASSKLGGGVRRTYEQYF	TGTGCCAGCAGCAAACTGGGTGGAGGAGTCAGACGAACCTACGAGCAGTACTTC
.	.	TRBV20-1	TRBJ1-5	CSASQDRSNQPQHF	TGCAGTGCTAGTCAGGACAGAAGCAATCAGCCCCAGCATTTT
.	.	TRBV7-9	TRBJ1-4	CASSLAGVTNEKLFF	TGTGCCAGCAGCTTAGCCGGGGTAACTAATGAAAAACTGTTTTTT
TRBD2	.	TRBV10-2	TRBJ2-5	CASSVGRLETQYF	TGCGCCAGCAGTGTCGGGAGGTTAGAGACCCAGTACTTC
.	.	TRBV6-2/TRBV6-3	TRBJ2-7	CASSYASGTPYEQYF	TGTGCCAGCAGTTACGCCTCCGGGACACCCTACGAGCAGTACTTC
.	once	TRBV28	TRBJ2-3	CASSRETQYF	TGTGCCAGCAGTCGGGAAACGCAGTATTTT
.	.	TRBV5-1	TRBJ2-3	CASRDRSTDTQYF	TGCGCCAGCAGGGACAGAAGCACAGATACGCAGTATTTT
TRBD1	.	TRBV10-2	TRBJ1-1	CASSGTGGETEAFF	TGCGCCAGCTCCGGGACAGGGGGCGAGACTGAAGCTTTCTTT